In this sample, the clone carrying this TCR beta chain turned up many times. The antigen is unknown. RNA transcripts yielded amplified TCR beta CDR3 regions. Using the HTBI primer set, a first-round RT-PCR was run on the TCR CDR3. MiXCR, run by TCRdb on the multiplex PCR reads, gives a single entry per CDR3 protein. Counted here are 30,000 to 40,000 distinct CDR3 sequences, roughly 50% occurring once; the ten biggest clones make up about 6%. Trimming cost V 8 bases and J 0 bases; bases outside gene matches: 9. In germline, CDR1 is MNHEY, CDR2 SMNVEV (reference sequence). The CDR3 is 15 amino acids. The source of the sample is a study of T cells in Graves' hyperthyroidism and ophthalmopathy. The study, taken as a whole, reports: Most clonotypes expanded in the thyroid (above 0.001) were also present in blood. Model output signaled ophthalmopathy a median 6.5 months ahead of onset.

Blood sampling occurred at first hyperthyroidism diagnosis, ahead of any ophthalmopathy symptoms. The source of the PBMCs was 9.5 to 10 ml of fresh peripheral blood. Sequenced material: blood. The chain links TRBV27 to TRBJ2-5; the match to TRBD1 covers 7 bases. This receptor was identified in a woman aged 50 to 60 with Graves' hyperthyroidism that later progressed to Graves' ophthalmopathy. The CDR3 reads CASGRTGGNQETQYF. CDR3 nucleotides: TGTGCCAGCGGAAGGACAGGAGGCAACCAAGAGACCCAGTACTTC.